This paragraph covers one TCR beta chain sequence. Antigen unknown. The sample's time point: blood 2 weeks post-SBRT. Stated treatment: 15 Gy SBRT to primary tumor, nephrectomy 4 weeks later. Clear cell pathology was present in this patient's renal cell carcinoma. This sample was included in a study of radiation and T cells in renal cell carcinoma. Germline V CDR1 and CDR2: SQVTM, ANQGSEA. Deletions cut 4 bases from V and 5 bases from J, with 14 bases between. This CDR3 has 14 amino acids. Broader study findings: From baseline, blood top tumor clonotypes peaked at 2 weeks post-radiation.

TCRdb's copy holds only in-frame clones and misses some; the assay was immunoSEQ multiplex PCR. The sample contains 120,000 or so clones, about 81% of which appear only once. The specimen comprised blood, sampled from a patient whose treatment included radiotherapy and nephrectomy. J is TRBJ2-2 and V is TRBV29-1, with D tentatively TRBD1 (5 bases). The receptor's source is a woman aged 60-75 years with renal cell carcinoma. Here the CDR3 reads CSVVSQGRTGELFF. The CDR3 DNA follows: TGCAGCGTTGTGTCGCAGGGAAGGACCGGGGAGCTGTTTTTT.